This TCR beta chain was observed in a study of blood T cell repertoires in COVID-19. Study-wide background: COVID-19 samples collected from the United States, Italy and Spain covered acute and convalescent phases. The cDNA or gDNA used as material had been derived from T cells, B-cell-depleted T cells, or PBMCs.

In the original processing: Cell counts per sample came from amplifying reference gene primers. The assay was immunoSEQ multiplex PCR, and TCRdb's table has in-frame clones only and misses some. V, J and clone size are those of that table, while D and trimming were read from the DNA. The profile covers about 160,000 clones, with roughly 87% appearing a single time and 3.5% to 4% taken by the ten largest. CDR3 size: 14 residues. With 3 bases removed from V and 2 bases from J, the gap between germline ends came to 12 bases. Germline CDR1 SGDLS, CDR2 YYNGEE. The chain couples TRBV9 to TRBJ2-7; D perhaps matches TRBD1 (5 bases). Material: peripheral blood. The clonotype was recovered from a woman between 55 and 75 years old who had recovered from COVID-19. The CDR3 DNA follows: TGTGCCAGCAGCGGGAAGGGGAACACCTACGAGCAGTACTTC. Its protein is CASSGKGNTYEQYF. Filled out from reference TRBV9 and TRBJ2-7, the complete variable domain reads DSGVTQTPKHLITATGQRVTLRCSPRSGDLSVYWYQQSLDQGLQFLIQYYNGEERAKGNILERFSAQQFPDLHSELNLSSLELGDSALYFCASSGKGNTYEQYFGPGTRLTVT.